Below, 2 T cell receptor beta chains from the same sample are listed, as sequenced in a study of blood T cells in healthy people across ages (dated by TCRdb to the mid-2010s). Library preparation used 5' RACE. Sequencing relied on an Illumina HiSeq 2500. A second PCR of about 7 to 12 cycles was run with a J-beta primer mix and a sample-barcoded 5' primer. TCRdb cleaned the public reads at Q25 with fastp, built clones with MiXCR and kept in-frame beta chains. Each entry merges the rows of one CDR3 protein and shows their most common DNA and genes. This sample comprises over 1.5 million distinct CDR3 sequences, around half of them detected only once. Of the sample, less than 2.5% is held by the ten largest clones. Sequencing input: blood. These receptors were obtained from a middle-aged woman in good health.

The chain has TRBV7-6 and TRBJ1-4; no firm D call. The length of the CDR3 is 15 residues. V lost 0 bases, J lost 7 bases, and 12 bases lay in between. Germline CDR1 SGHVS, CDR2 FNYEAQ. The CDR3: CASSLAGFSVEKLFF. The CDR3 DNA follows: TGTGCCAGCAGCTTAGCAGGGTTCTCGGTTGAAAAACTGTTTTTT.

The V gene is TRBV10-3, the J gene TRBJ2-5; 10 bases fit TRBD1. Trimming cost V 5 bases and J 6 bases; bases outside gene matches: 12. The CDR3 totals 16 residues. Germline CDR1 reads ENHRY; CDR2 reads SYGVKD. The CDR3 spells CAISPSGTGVMQTQYF. CDR3 nucleotides: TGTGCCATCAGTCCCTCAGGGACAGGGGTCATGCAGACCCAGTACTTC.